The clone carrying this T cell receptor beta chain was picked up a small number of times. The data derive from a study of response to subunit inactivated influenza vaccine. TCRdb re-derived calls from the RT-PCR reads in MiXCR, one entry per CDR3 protein. The sample includes over 650,000 distinct CDR3 sequences, around 18% of them seen just once. This CDR3 comprises 15 residues. Germline V gene data show CDR1 as MNHEY and CDR2 as SVGAGI. The V end was cut by 5 bases, the J end by 6 bases, with 17 bases between. This receptor was identified in a man aged 45 to 65 who received an inactivated influenza vaccine. The rearrangement joins TRBV6-5 to TRBJ2-1; D is ambiguous. This material consisted of PBMCs from blood, taken 4 to 6 days after vaccination. CDR3 bases: TGTGCCAGCAGTACTCGTAGCAATAGCCCCAATGAGCAGTTCTTC. Amino acids: CASSTRSNSPNEQFF.